The present entry profiles one TCR beta chain with its context. Its antigen is unknown. TCRdb ran MiXCR on the RT-PCR reads and lists one entry per CDR3 protein. The sample includes just over 300,000 distinct CDR3 sequences, approximately 21% of them seen just once. The source of the sample is a study of response to subunit inactivated influenza vaccine. Whole-study findings and limits: The authors proposed limited new T cell recruitment per seasonal influenza vaccination.

This CDR3 is built from 15 residues. Germline values: CDR1 MNHNS, CDR2 SASEGT. The V and J ends lost 6 bases and 1 base, in that order; junction bases with no gene match: 9. The sequences come from PBMCs from blood, collected about 20 months after vaccination. The J gene is TRBJ2-7, the V gene TRBV6-1, with TRBD1 identical over 7 bases. The TCR originated in a man aged 50 to 75 who received an inactivated influenza vaccine. CDR3: CASSFDRVRSYEQYF. CDR3 DNA: TGTGCCAGCAGCTTTGACAGGGTACGGTCCTACGAGCAGTACTTC.